This T cell receptor beta chain originates from a study of shared clonotypes between healthy human individuals. Here immunoSEQ multiplex PCR was the method, and the copy in TCRdb shows in-frame clones only, minus some. This sample carries about half a million clones, 60% to 80% of them seen once, and the ten largest clones take about 12%. The CDR3 has 14 residues. The germline V and J ends were trimmed by 0 bases and 5 bases, with 10 bases remaining between them. The germline CDR1 and CDR2 sequences are MNHEY and SVGAGI. In regard to this clone: The sample holds other DNA sequences that translate to the same CDR3.

The sequenced material came from PBMCs. The TCR was taken from a middle-aged woman in good health. Some clones in this sample may be carry-over from other donors' samples. The chain employs TRBV6-5 and TRBJ2-5; perhaps D is TRBD1 or TRBD2 (5 bases each). The chain's CDR3 is CASSYSGGRETQYF. The CDR3 region has the DNA TGTGCCAGCAGTTACTCTGGGGGAAGGGAGACCCAGTACTTC.